This passage covers 17 T cell receptor beta chains from one sample sequenced in a study of blood T cells in healthy people across ages. PCR was performed a second time for roughly 7 to 11 cycles using a sample-barcoded 5' primer and a J-beta primer mix. MiXCR, run by TCRdb on the 5' RACE reads, gives a single entry per CDR3 protein. This table holds about a million distinct CDR3 sequences, 51% found once. Source material: blood. The receptors here all came from a woman aged 55-70 years in good health.

The sample holds a few counts of this clonotype. The genes are TRBV9 and TRBJ2-3, with a tentative D call TRBD1 (5 bases). CDR1 is SGDLS and CDR2 is YYNGEE in the germline V gene. CDR3 length: 14 residues. The V and J ends lost 0 bases and 6 bases respectively, with 11 bases between them. Here the CDR3 DNA reads TGTGCCAGCAGCGTAGCCAGGGAATCCGATACGCAGTATTTT. This codes for CASSVARESDTQYF.

This rearrangement joins TRBV18 to TRBJ2-5; D gene uncertain. This CDR3 is built from 14 residues. Germline V gene sequence: CDR1 KGHSH, CDR2 LQKENI. Trimming took 0 bases from V and 4 from J, leaving 9 bases between them. CDR3 bases: TGTGCCAGCTCACCACCGGCCCCTCGAGAGACCCAGTACTTC. Residues: CASSPPAPRETQYF.

V and J are TRBV29-1 and TRBJ1-3; D remains unclear. CDR1 and CDR2 (germline): SQVTM, ANQGSEA. V lost 3 bases to trimming and J lost 0 bases, with 6 bases between them. The CDR3 loop spans 13 amino acids. The CDR3 loop is CSVEGFSGNTIYF. The CDR3 nucleotides are TGCAGCGTTGAGGGGTTCTCTGGAAACACCATATATTTT.

The rearrangement joins TRBV18 to TRBJ2-1, with 13 positions matching TRBD2. The end of the DNA is better explained by TRBJ2-7, so the J call may be wrong. Germline V gives CDR1 KGHSH, CDR2 LQKENI. The CDR3 sequence is 18 residues long. The CDR3 protein is CASSHGLLAGGPSYEQYF. CDR3 sequence (DNA): TGTGCCAGCTCACACGGCTTACTAGCGGGAGGGCCCTCCTACGAGCAGTACTTC.

This clonotype has just a few counts. Germline and junction disagree at one end, which may indicate a read error. V and J are TRBV28 and TRBJ2-7; TRBD1 agrees at 9 bases. The germline V gene has CDR1 MDHEN and CDR2 SYDVKM. The CDR3 contains 13 residues. For the CDR3, the DNA is TGCGCCAGCACAGGGGGCTCTTCCTACGAGCAGTACTTC. Encoded protein: CASTGGSSYEQYF. The full variable domain, its missing parts supplied by reference TRBV28 and TRBJ2-7, is DVKVTQSSRYLVKRTGEKVFLECVQDMDHENMFWYRQDPGLGLRLIYFSYDVKMKEKGDIPEGYSVSREKKERFSLILESASTNQTSMYLCASTGGSSYEQYFGPGTRLTVT.

This clonotype showed up just a few times. The chain joins TRBV2 to TRBJ1-2, with 9 bases matching TRBD1. The ends lost 6 bases at V and 8 bases at J; junction bases unmatched: 10. Germline CDR1 reads SNHLY; CDR2 reads FYNNEI. There are 14 residues in the CDR3. CDR3 region: CASRRQGDFSGYTF. The CDR3 DNA follows: TGTGCCAGCAGACGACAGGGGGACTTCTCCGGCTACACCTTC. Full variable domain (outside the CDR3, taken from reference TRBV2 and TRBJ1-2): EPEVTQTPSHQVTQMGQEVILRCVPISNHLYFYWYRQILGQKVEFLVSFYNNEISEKSEIFDDQFSVERPDGSNFTLKIRSTKLEDSAMYFCASRRQGDFSGYTFGSGTRLTVV.

This chain links TRBV28 with TRBJ2-4; no clear D. Near its end, the DNA agrees better with TRBJ2-7, so the J call may be wrong. Germline CDR1 reads MDHEN; CDR2 reads SYDVKM. The CDR3 length is 14 residues. CDR3 coding DNA: TGTGCCAGCAGTTTAAGGAGCACCCAGACCGAGCAGTACTTC. It is translated as CASSLRSTQTEQYF.

J is TRBJ2-7 and V is TRBV27, with D perhaps TRBD1 (5 bases). V lost 6 bases, J lost 0 bases, and 30 bases lay in between. Germline CDR1 is MNHEY and CDR2 is SMNVEV (reference sequence). The CDR3 loop spans 20 amino acids. The CDR3 protein is CASSLEWTRVGEDSSYEQYF. CDR3 sequence (DNA): TGTGCCAGCAGCCTAGAGTGGACACGAGTTGGAGAAGATAGCTCCTACGAGCAGTACTTC.

This clonotype appeared once. This chain connects TRBV6-6 to TRBJ1-2, with TRBD1 identical over 9 bases. V trimming: 0 bases; J trimming: 8 bases; junction bases outside the gene matches: 10. CDR3 size: 16 residues. CDR1 is MNHNY, CDR2 SVGAGI, per germline (reference sequence). CDR3 DNA sequence: TGTGCCAGCAGTTACTCGAGTCCAGGGACAGGGTACGGCTACACCTTC. It is translated as CASSYSSPGTGYGYTF.

This chain uses TRBV28 with TRBJ2-7; the match to TRBD2 covers 11 bases. This CDR3 has 17 residues. CDR1 and CDR2 from the germline V gene are MDHEN and SYDVKM. The V gene end was trimmed by 3 bases and the J gene end by 1 base; junction bases not matched to a gene: 8. The CDR3 loop reads CASSFLDSGRASYEQYF. The DNA for the CDR3 is TGTGCCAGCAGTTTCCTGGATAGCGGGAGGGCTTCCTACGAGCAGTACTTC. The variable domain in full, with the rest retrieved from reference TRBV28 and TRBJ2-7, is DVKVTQSSRYLVKRTGEKVFLECVQDMDHENMFWYRQDPGLGLRLIYFSYDVKMKEKGDIPEGYSVSREKKERFSLILESASTNQTSMYLCASSFLDSGRASYEQYFGPGTRLTVT.

Here the CDR3 DNA reads TGCAGTGCTAGAGATTGGGGCGAGCAGTACTTC. As protein: CSARDWGEQYF. The chain employs TRBV20-1 and TRBJ2-7; D not resolved. The V end lost 0 bases, the J end lost 6 bases, and 6 bases lay between the germline ends. Germline CDR1 reads DFQATT; CDR2 reads SNEGSKA (reference sequence). This CDR3 comprises 11 residues.

The chain is built from TRBV14 and TRBJ2-5; TRBD2 might be the D (5 bases). From germline, CDR1 is SGHDN and CDR2 FVKESK. CDR3 size: 15 residues. The germline V and J ends were trimmed by 0 bases and 11 bases, with 19 bases remaining between them. CDR3: CASSQETSRFAEQYF. The DNA of the CDR3 is TGTGCCAGCAGCCAAGAAACTAGTCGGTTCGCTGAGCAGTACTTC.

This chain links TRBV4-3 with TRBJ2-5; perhaps TRBD2 as D (5 bases). Germline-derived CDR1 and CDR2 are LGHNA and YSLEER. This CDR3 spans 16 amino acids. V was cut by 1 base and J by 5 bases, with 17 bases left in between. DNA for the CDR3: TGCGCCAGCAGCCAAGGTTATTCAGCGGAGGCGGAGACCCAGTACTTC. This sequence encodes CASSQGYSAEAETQYF.

The V call is TRBV7-8, the J call TRBJ2-5; unclear D gene. Germline V gene sequence: CDR1 SGHVS, CDR2 FQNEAQ. V lost 5 bases to trimming and J lost 2 bases, with 15 bases between them. The CDR3 length is 15 residues. The CDR3 region has the DNA TGTGCCAGCAGCCAAGGTGGCCGATTTCAAGAGACCCAGTACTTC. Translating gives CASSQGGRFQETQYF.

The V call is TRBV5-1, the J call TRBJ2-3; 12 positions match TRBD2. J was trimmed by 4 bases and V by 5 bases; bases with no gene match: 5. Germline V lookup: CDR1 SGHRS, CDR2 YFSETQ. The CDR3 runs 15 residues. CDR3 DNA sequence: TGCGCCAGCAGACCGACTAGCGGGAGTTCAGATACGCAGTATTTT. Encoded protein: CASRPTSGSSDTQYF.

The V call is TRBV4-2, the J call TRBJ1-1; TRBD1 is a possible D gene (5 bases). With 0 bases removed from V and 0 bases from J, the gap between germline ends came to 8 bases. Per germline, CDR1 LGHNA and CDR2 YNFKEQ. This CDR3 spans 15 amino acids. The CDR3 reads CASSQDPGLNTEAFF. CDR3 nucleotides: TGTGCCAGCAGCCAAGACCCAGGGCTGAACACTGAAGCTTTCTTT.

The chain has TRBV20-1 and TRBJ2-7; D may be TRBD1 (5 bases). Germline lookup yields CDR1 DFQATT and CDR2 SNEGSKA (reference sequence). This CDR3 region has 15 residues. The ends were cut back, 0 bases at V and 2 bases at J, with 14 bases in the middle. The CDR3 nucleotides are TGCAGTGCTAGAGATGCCTCGCGACAGCCCTACGAGCAGTACTTC. This codes for CSARDASRQPYEQYF.